The source of this TCR beta chain is a study of blood T cell repertoires in COVID-19. Study details: Acute and convalescent COVID-19 samples came from the United States, Italy and Spain.

Unmatched junction bases numbered 2, after V lost 4 bases and J lost 0 bases. The germline CDR1 and CDR2 sequences are SGHRS and YFSETQ. The CDR3 extends over 14 amino acids. TCRdb keeps only in-frame clones here, not all; method: immunoSEQ multiplex PCR. The table lists 200,000 or so clones, around 80% of them singletons, with roughly 6.9% in the top ten. The receptor comes from a human donor with acute or convalescent COVID-19. The donor label of this sample is uncertain. What was sequenced was peripheral blood. V is TRBV5-1 and J is TRBJ2-3; 7 bases align to TRBD1. The DNA of the CDR3 is TGCGCCAGCAGCCCGGGACAGAGCACAGATACGCAGTATTTT. Translation: CASSPGQSTDTQYF. Based on the CDR3 plus reference TRBV5-1 and TRBJ2-3, the full variable domain is KAGVTQTPRYLIKTRGQQVTLSCSPISGHRSVSWYQQTPGQGLQFLFEYFSETQRNKGNFPGRFSGRQFSNSRSEMNVSTLELGDSALYLCASSPGQSTDTQYFGPGTRLTVL.